These 16 T cell receptor beta chains came from one sample sequenced in a study of shared clonotypes between healthy human individuals. The assay was immunoSEQ multiplex PCR, and TCRdb's table has in-frame clones only and misses some. The sample consists of millions of clones, over 85% of them appearing once. Material: naive CD4+ T cells sorted from blood. Subset in this sample: CD45RA+ positively selected. The source of these receptors is a man younger than 35 in good health.

The chain links TRBV6-1 to TRBJ2-4; 13 bases line up with TRBD2. The CDR3 consists of 19 residues. Losses at the gene ends were 4 bases for V and 1 base for J; bases not matched to a gene: 10. Germline CDR1 MNHNS, CDR2 SASEGT. Here the CDR3 DNA reads TGTGCCAGCAGTGTCCGGACTAGCGGGAGTGACTTGGCCAAAAACATTCAGTACTTC. Translation: CASSVRTSGSDLAKNIQYF.

The V and J genes are TRBV15 and TRBJ2-2; D is undetermined. CDR1 LNHNV and CDR2 YYDKDF come from the germline V gene (reference sequence). V lost 3 bases to trimming and J lost 2 bases, with 4 bases between them. The CDR3 totals 13 residues. DNA of the CDR3: TGTGCCACCAGCAGCTCTAACACCGGGGAGCTGTTTTTT. As protein: CATSSSNTGELFF.

In regard to this clone: Other DNA sequences from this sample encode an identical CDR3 as well. The chain has TRBV27 and TRBJ2-7; TRBD2 matches at 12 bases. V lost 2 bases to trimming and J lost 3 bases; unmatched junction nucleotides: 2. The CDR3 extends over 15 amino acids. Germline CDR1 MNHEY, CDR2 SMNVEV (reference sequence). The CDR3 DNA reads TGTGCCAGCAGTTTAACTAGCGGGGGGATCTACGAGCAGTACTTC. It specifies CASSLTSGGIYEQYF.

To note about this clone: At one end, the junction sequence differs from germline, possibly due to a read error. The chain employs TRBV15 and TRBJ2-3; weak D call: TRBD2 (5 bases). CDR3 size: 14 residues. Per germline, CDR1 LNHNV and CDR2 YYDKDF (reference sequence). The CDR3 DNA sequence: TGTGCCGCCAGCAGAGATAAATTAGCGGATACGCAGTATTTT. Translation gives CAASRDKLADTQYF. The whole variable domain, remainder taken from reference TRBV15 and TRBJ2-3, is DAMVIQNPRYQVTQFGKPVTLSCSQTLNHNVMYWYQQKSSQAPKLLFHYYDKDFNNEADTPDNFQSRRPNTSFCFLDIRSPGLGDTAMYLCAASRDKLADTQYFGPGTRLTVL.

This sequence joins TRBV7-2 and TRBJ2-1; D may be TRBD2 (7 bases). Germline lookup yields CDR1 SGHTA and CDR2 FQGNSA. CDR3 length: 16 amino acids. Trimming cost V 0 bases and J 4 bases, with 13 bases left between them. The CDR3 reads CASSLASGGRYNEQFF. As DNA, the CDR3 is TGTGCCAGCAGCTTAGCGTCCGGGGGGCGTTACAATGAGCAGTTCTTC.

This clone occurred once. The gene calls are TRBV28 and TRBJ1-1; D is uncertain. Germline V lookup: CDR1 MDHEN, CDR2 SYDVKM. The CDR3 loop spans 16 amino acids. V dropped 2 bases and J dropped 0 bases, with 13 bases sitting between them. CDR3 sequence: CASSLKTGVMNTEAFF. The DNA for the CDR3 is TGTGCCAGCAGTTTAAAAACCGGAGTCATGAACACTGAAGCTTTCTTT.

The chain has TRBV15 and TRBJ2-2; 7 positions match TRBD2. Germline lookup yields CDR1 LNHNV and CDR2 YYDKDF (reference sequence). The trim removed 3 bases at V and 3 bases at J, leaving 10 bases unmatched. This CDR3 contains 17 residues. Here the CDR3 DNA reads TGTGCCACCAGCAGCATGAGCGGGAATATCTACACCGGGGAGCTGTTTTTT. Protein: CATSSMSGNIYTGELFF.

The V call is TRBV6-1, the J call TRBJ1-1; 7 nucleotides align to TRBD1. The CDR3 is 13 amino acids. In germline, CDR1 is MNHNS, CDR2 SASEGT. The ends lost 8 bases at V and 4 bases at J; junction bases unmatched: 7. CDR3 sequence: CASGRTGGTEAFF. CDR3 coding DNA: TGTGCCAGCGGACGGACAGGTGGCACTGAAGCTTTCTTT.

This chain uses TRBV5-6 with TRBJ2-1, with TRBD1 matching 8 bases. Losses at the gene ends were 1 base for V and 4 bases for J; bases not matched to a gene: 4. Germline CDR1 reads SGHDT; CDR2 reads YYEEEE. The CDR3 has 15 amino acids. The CDR3 nucleotides read TGTGCCAGCAGCTTGCAGTGGACAGGGTACAATGAGCAGTTCTTC. Translated, it gives CASSLQWTGYNEQFF. Full variable domain (missing parts from reference TRBV5-6 and TRBJ2-1): DAGVTQSPTHLIKTRGQQVTLRCSPKSGHDTVSWYQQALGQGPQFIFQYYEEEERQRGNFPDRFSGHQFPNYSSELNVNALLLGDSALYLCASSLQWTGYNEQFFGPGTRLTVL.

The chain has TRBV5-8 and TRBJ1-6; D is uncertain. The germline CDR1 and CDR2 sequences are SGHTS and YDEGEE. V lost 0 bases and J 7 bases, leaving 8 bases between the germline ends. This CDR3 spans 14 amino acids. The chain's CDR3 is CASSLESANSPLHF. For the CDR3, the DNA is TGTGCCAGCAGCTTGGAGTCAGCCAATTCACCCCTCCACTTT.

Notes on this clone: Other DNA sequences of this sample code for an identical CDR3. CDR3 amino acids: CASSERTGSSGNTIYF. The CDR3, as DNA: TGTGCCAGCTCAGAAAGGACAGGGAGCTCTGGAAACACCATATATTTT. The chain couples TRBV18 to TRBJ1-3; TRBD1 agrees at 8 bases. V lost 5 bases, J lost 0 bases, and 6 bases stayed unmatched. This CDR3 comprises 16 residues. Per the germline V gene, CDR1 is KGHSH and CDR2 is LQKENI.

This clone is a singleton in its sample. This chain links TRBV1 with TRBJ2-2; the DNA was not compared with TRBD2, the D call given in the table. TRBV1 is an annotated pseudogene. The CDR3 loop spans 17 amino acids. This CDR3 is CTSSQGDWSGDTGELFF. The CDR3, as DNA: TGCACCAGCAGCCAAGGAGATTGGAGCGGAGACACCGGGGAGCTGTTTTTT.

This clone was seen a single time. The chain uses TRBV11-2 and TRBJ2-2, with TRBD2 matching over 12 bases. This CDR3 is built from 19 residues. V shed 6 bases and J 3 bases; nucleotides not matched to a gene: 14. Per the germline V gene, CDR1 is SGHAT and CDR2 is FQNNGV. CDR3 DNA: TGTGCCAGCAGGCCCGGACTAGCGGGACCTAGAAGGGACACCGGGGAGCTGTTTTTT. This encodes CASRPGLAGPRRDTGELFF.

The chain is built from TRBV5-8 and TRBJ1-1; TRBD1 matches 7 bases. The germline CDR1 and CDR2 sequences are SGHTS and YDEGEE. The CDR3 length is 14 residues. Unmatched junction bases numbered 7, after V lost 6 bases and J lost 2 bases. CDR3 nucleotide sequence: TGTGCCAGCAAGAACAGGGGCGGAAACACTGAAGCTTTCTTT. As protein: CASKNRGGNTEAFF.

The chain has TRBV7-9 and TRBJ2-2; D not resolved. Deletions cut 1 base from V and 3 bases from J, with 6 bases between. CDR1 is SEHNR and CDR2 is FQNEAQ in the germline V gene (reference sequence). There are 14 residues in the CDR3. The CDR3 DNA reads TGTGCCAGCAGCTTAGTAGAAGACACCGGGGAGCTGTTTTTT. This sequence encodes CASSLVEDTGELFF.

This clone was picked up one time. This sample includes further DNA sequences coding for the same CDR3. V and J are TRBV5-1 and TRBJ2-3, with D tentatively TRBD1 (5 bases). V was cut by 0 bases and J by 6 bases, with 8 bases left in between. Germline CDR1 reads SGHRS; CDR2 reads YFSETQ. The CDR3 extends over 13 amino acids. Here the CDR3 reads CASSLEGADTQYF. The DNA of the CDR3 is TGCGCCAGCAGCTTGGAAGGGGCCGATACGCAGTATTTT.